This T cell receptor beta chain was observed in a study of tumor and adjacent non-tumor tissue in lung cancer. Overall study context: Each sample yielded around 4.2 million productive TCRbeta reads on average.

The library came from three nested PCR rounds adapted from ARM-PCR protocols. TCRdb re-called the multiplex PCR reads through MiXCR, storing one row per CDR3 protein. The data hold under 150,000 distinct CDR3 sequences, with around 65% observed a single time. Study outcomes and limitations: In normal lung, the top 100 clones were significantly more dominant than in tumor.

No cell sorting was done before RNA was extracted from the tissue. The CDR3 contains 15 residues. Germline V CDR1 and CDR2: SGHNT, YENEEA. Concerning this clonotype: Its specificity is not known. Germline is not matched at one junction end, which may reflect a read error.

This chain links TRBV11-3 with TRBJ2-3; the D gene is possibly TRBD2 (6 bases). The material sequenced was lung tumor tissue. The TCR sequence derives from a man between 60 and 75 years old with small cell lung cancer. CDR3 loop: CASSGGLAGTDRQYF. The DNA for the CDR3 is TGTGCCAGCAGCGGGGGACTCGCGGGCACAGATAGGCAGTATTTT.